This passage covers 28 T cell receptor beta chains from one sample sequenced in a study of cytomegalovirus exposure and HLA in healthy donors (dated by TCRdb to about 2017). Libraries were made using the immunoSEQ multiplex PCR assay. The multiplex PCR relied on a mix of 60 forward primers for TCR Vbeta segments and 13 reverse primers for TCR Jbeta segments. The table was pulled from immuneACCESS by TCRdb, which kept in-frame rearrangements only. Such tables lose some clones; where checked, under half of the loss comes from unresolved V genes, and the rest has no known cause. In this sample the table shows 150,000 to 170,000 clones, 74% of which occur a single time. The ten biggest clones cover under 2.5% of the sample. The sequencing input was PBMCs. The receptors come from a man younger than 40 in good health and CMV-seronegative.

This clone has a single count. Compared with germline, one end of the junction differs, possibly owing to a read error. The same CDR3 arises from other DNA sequences in this sample as well. The chain employs TRBV2 and TRBJ1-5; no definite D call. Germline V gene data show CDR1 as SNHLY and CDR2 as FYNNEI. This CDR3 spans 14 amino acids. This chain's CDR3 is CASSEGRFNQPQNF. In nucleotides, the CDR3 is TGTGCCAGCAGTGAAGGCAGGTTCAATCAGCCCCAGAATTTT.

V and J are TRBV28 and TRBJ2-4, with a tentative D call TRBD1 (5 bases). Trimming pared 2 bases from V and 8 bases from J, leaving 7 bases between. Germline loops: CDR1 MDHEN, CDR2 SYDVKM. The CDR3 spans 12 residues. The CDR3 protein is CASSLKGYIQYF. The CDR3 DNA follows: TGTGCCAGCAGTTTAAAGGGGTACATTCAGTACTTC. Full variable domain (rest looked up from reference TRBV28 and TRBJ2-4): DVKVTQSSRYLVKRTGEKVFLECVQDMDHENMFWYRQDPGLGLRLIYFSYDVKMKEKGDIPEGYSVSREKKERFSLILESASTNQTSMYLCASSLKGYIQYFGAGTRLSVL.

This sequence joins TRBV5-1 and TRBJ2-7, with 9 bases lining up with TRBD1. CDR1 is SGHRS and CDR2 is YFSETQ in the germline V gene. The J segment lost 6 bases and the V segment lost 7 bases, leaving 8 bases of the junction unmatched. The CDR3 runs to 13 residues. The CDR3 spells CASRPGTGREQYF. In nucleotides, the CDR3 is TGCGCCAGCCGGCCCGGGACAGGGCGCGAGCAGTACTTC.

In the case of this clone: The germline gene is not matched at one end of the junction; a read error may be the cause. The genes are TRBV27 and TRBJ1-5; 9 bases match TRBD1. Germline V CDR1 and CDR2: MNHEY, SMNVEV (reference sequence). The CDR3 totals 14 residues. CDR3 nucleotides: TGTGCCAGCGCGGGACAGGGACTCAATCAGCCCCAGAATTTT. This gives the protein CASAGQGLNQPQNF.

The chain carries TRBV7-9 and TRBJ1-4; D unclear. Between the trimmed V and J ends, which lost 2 bases and 5 bases, there was a span of 12 bases. The length of the CDR3 is 15 residues. Germline V gene data show CDR1 as SEHNR and CDR2 as FQNEAQ (reference sequence). CDR3 loop: CASSLYGQKNEKLFF. CDR3 sequence (DNA): TGTGCCAGCAGCTTATATGGCCAGAAGAATGAAAAACTGTTTTTT.

J is TRBJ1-1 and V is TRBV29-1, with D perhaps TRBD1 (5 bases). The CDR3 totals 13 residues. V was clipped by 7 bases and J by 0 bases, with 12 bases between them. Germline V lookup: CDR1 SQVTM, CDR2 ANQGSEA. The CDR3 spells CSGAGTMNTEAFF. The CDR3 DNA follows: TGCAGCGGGGCGGGGACTATGAACACTGAAGCTTTCTTT.

This clone was observed once. The rearrangement links TRBV6-5 to TRBJ2-2; tentatively, D is TRBD2 (5 bases). V was cut by 3 bases and J by 0 bases, with 8 bases left in between. The CDR3 consists of 15 residues. CDR1 MNHEY and CDR2 SVGAGI come from the germline V gene. The CDR3 DNA follows: TGTGCCAGCAGTTATTTCGGGACGAACACCGGGGAGCTGTTTTTT. This codes for CASSYFGTNTGELFF.

This chain connects TRBV6-5 to TRBJ1-6, with 7 bases aligning to TRBD1. Looked up from germline, CDR1 is MNHEY and CDR2 is SVGAGI. The CDR3 consists of 15 residues. V shed 5 bases and J 7 bases; nucleotides not matched to a gene: 8. Here the CDR3 DNA reads TGTGCCAGCAGTCCAGGGGGGCTGCTGAATTCACCCCTCCACTTT. It translates to CASSPGGLLNSPLHF.

Comments on this clone: At one end, the junction sequence differs from germline, possibly due to a read error. The gene calls are TRBV5-1 and TRBJ1-1, with 9 bases aligning to TRBD1. CDR1 and CDR2 from the germline V gene are SGHRS and YFSETQ. The CDR3 totals 15 residues. This CDR3 reads CASSKQGASNPEAFF. CDR3 sequence (DNA): TGCGCCAGCAGCAAACAGGGGGCGTCGAACCCTGAAGCTTTCTTT. The full variable domain, rest sourced from reference TRBV5-1 and TRBJ1-1, is KAGVTQTPRYLIKTRGQQVTLSCSPISGHRSVSWYQQTPGQGLQFLFEYFSETQRNKGNFPGRFSGRQFSNSRSEMNVSTLELGDSALYLCASSKQGASNPEAFFGQGTRLTVV.

The CDR3 nucleotides are TGTGCCAGCAATACAGCCTCTTATGGCTACACCTTC. Translating gives CASNTASYGYTF. The genes are TRBV28 and TRBJ1-2; no clear D gene. From germline, CDR1 is MDHEN and CDR2 SYDVKM. This CDR3 has 12 residues. V was trimmed by 7 bases and J by 5 bases, leaving 11 bases between them.

Only a few counts were recorded for this clone. This sequence joins TRBV11-3 and TRBJ2-7, with 10 nucleotides matching TRBD2. Germline V CDR1 and CDR2: SGHNT, YENEEA. The V gene end was trimmed by 4 bases and the J gene end by 1 base; junction bases not matched to a gene: 1. The CDR3 has 14 residues. Written as DNA, the CDR3 is TGTGCCAGCAGCTCGACTAGCGGGTCCTACGAGCAGTACTTC. This sequence encodes CASSSTSGSYEQYF.

The chain carries TRBV5-6 and TRBJ2-7, with a possible D match to TRBD1 (5 bases). Germline loops: CDR1 SGHDT, CDR2 YYEEEE. The CDR3 is 14 amino acids. V gave up 0 bases and J gave up 0 bases, with 7 bases separating them. CDR3 in DNA: TGTGCCAGCAGCTTGGACAGGAGCTCCTACGAGCAGTACTTC. Residues: CASSLDRSSYEQYF.

J is TRBJ2-5 and V is TRBV7-9; 8 positions match TRBD2. Trimming cost V 3 bases and J 2 bases; bases outside gene matches: 5. Looked up from germline, CDR1 is SEHNR and CDR2 is FQNEAQ (reference sequence). This CDR3 is built from 15 residues. CDR3 in amino acids: CASSFMAGGQETQYF. CDR3 in DNA: TGTGCCAGCAGCTTCATGGCGGGGGGTCAAGAGACCCAGTACTTC.

This chain links TRBV6-5 with TRBJ2-7; maybe TRBD1 (5 bases). This CDR3 spans 14 amino acids. Germline CDR1 is MNHEY and CDR2 is SVGAGI. V shed 2 bases and J shed 0 bases, with 8 bases lying between them. The CDR3 is CASSYERGSYEQYF. CDR3 nucleotides: TGTGCCAGCAGTTACGAAAGGGGCTCCTACGAGCAGTACTTC.

This clone was recorded once. The chain couples TRBV6-5 to TRBJ2-2, with D unresolved. Trimming pared 1 base from V and 1 base from J, leaving 4 bases between. Germline V lookup: CDR1 MNHEY, CDR2 SVGAGI. This CDR3 comprises 14 residues. CDR3 protein: CASSYFGNTGELFF. CDR3 coding DNA: TGTGCCAGCAGTTACTTCGGGAACACCGGGGAGCTGTTTTTT.

The chain uses TRBV27 and TRBJ1-6; D is unresolved. Germline loops: CDR1 MNHEY, CDR2 SMNVEV (reference sequence). This CDR3 is 14 amino acids long. The germline V and J ends were trimmed by 2 bases and 4 bases, with 6 bases remaining between them. CDR3 region: CASSLLGYNSPLHF. The CDR3 nucleotides are TGTGCCAGCAGTTTACTAGGATATAATTCACCCCTCCACTTT.

The chain has TRBV6-5 and TRBJ2-1; TRBD1 is a possible D gene (6 bases). V was cut by 4 bases and J by 5 bases, with 15 bases left in between. The CDR3 extends over 15 amino acids. The germline gives CDR1 MNHEY, CDR2 SVGAGI. In DNA form, the CDR3 reads TGTGCCAGCAGTTTTCCGGGACAAGACAACAATGAGCAGTTCTTC. Translated, it gives CASSFPGQDNNEQFF.

This sequence joins TRBV27 and TRBJ2-7; D is perhaps TRBD1 (6 bases). Trimming removed 6 bases from V and 6 bases from J, with 18 bases in between. CDR3 length: 14 residues. Germline CDR1 MNHEY, CDR2 SMNVEV (reference sequence). This CDR3 reads CASSSHPRGPEQYF. CDR3 bases: TGTGCCAGCAGCTCCCACCCCAGGGGACCCGAGCAGTACTTC.

This clone appeared once. The chain has TRBV15 and TRBJ1-1; possible D gene TRBD1, 6 bases. CDR1 LNHNV and CDR2 YYDKDF come from the germline V gene (reference sequence). V shed 0 bases and J shed 0 bases, with 11 bases lying between them. The CDR3 totals 16 residues. The CDR3 DNA is TGTGCCACCAGCAGAGAGACAGGAACTATGAACACTGAAGCTTTCTTT. Protein: CATSRETGTMNTEAFF.

This clone appeared a single time. V and J are TRBV28 and TRBJ1-6; TRBD1 aligns across 8 bases. This CDR3 is built from 16 residues. The V and J ends lost 3 bases and 9 bases, in that order; junction bases with no gene match: 10. Looked up from germline, CDR1 is MDHEN and CDR2 is SYDVKM. CDR3 in DNA: TGTGCCAGCAGTTTTCTCTCTGGACAGGGAGGTTCACCCCTCCACTTT. Its translation is CASSFLSGQGGSPLHF.

This clone was detected a few times. The CDR3 bases are TGTGCCATCAGTGGTGCCGGGACAGAAAGTAACTATGGCTACACCTTC. This sequence encodes CAISGAGTESNYGYTF. The V call is TRBV10-3, the J call TRBJ1-2, with 7 bases fitting TRBD1. Looked up from germline, CDR1 is ENHRY and CDR2 is SYGVKD. V dropped 4 bases and J dropped 1; count of bases not matched to a gene: 9. CDR3 length equals 16 residues.

The chain joins TRBV2 to TRBJ2-1, with D perhaps matching TRBD2 (6 bases). The CDR3 covers 19 residues. The germline gives CDR1 SNHLY, CDR2 FYNNEI. V was clipped by 4 bases and J by 6 bases, with 28 bases between them. This CDR3 is CASSVPGISGRHIINEQFF. The CDR3 nucleotides read TGTGCCAGCAGTGTACCCGGTATCTCCGGGAGACATATTATCAATGAGCAGTTCTTC.

V usage is TRBV6-5 and J usage is TRBJ1-5; TRBD1 might be the D (6 bases). Deletions cut 2 bases from V and 1 base from J, with 9 bases between. The CDR3 sequence is 15 residues long. Germline values: CDR1 MNHEY, CDR2 SVGAGI. The DNA of the CDR3 is TGTGCCAGCAGTTACGGACAGAACAGCAATCAGCCCCAGCATTTT. This codes for CASSYGQNSNQPQHF.

The chain links TRBV7-2 to TRBJ1-2; maybe TRBD1 (5 bases). CDR3 size: 14 residues. The ends were cut back, 1 base at V and 7 bases at J, with 13 bases in the middle. Germline values: CDR1 SGHTA, CDR2 FQGNSA. The CDR3 reads CASSLVNGGAGYTF. Here the CDR3 DNA reads TGTGCCAGCAGCTTAGTCAACGGGGGTGCTGGCTACACCTTC.

As for this clone: Other DNA variants within this sample encode the same CDR3. V usage is TRBV27 and J usage is TRBJ1-1; D gene unclear. The length of the CDR3 is 13 residues. Trimming took off 3 bases at V and 3 bases at J, with 8 bases between the two ends. Germline V lookup: CDR1 MNHEY, CDR2 SMNVEV (reference sequence). The chain's CDR3 is CASSFSRDTEAFF. CDR3 DNA sequence: TGTGCCAGCAGTTTTTCCCGGGACACTGAAGCTTTCTTT.

The rearrangement joins TRBV5-1 to TRBJ1-4, with TRBD1 identical over 7 bases. This CDR3 contains 14 residues. Germline CDR1 and CDR2: SGHRS and YFSETQ. With 7 bases clipped from V and 10 bases from J, the junction kept 13 bases outside the gene matches. In nucleotides, the CDR3 is TGCGCCAGCCGCGACAGGGTTGGGGTGGGAAAACTGTTTTTT. Protein product: CASRDRVGVGKLFF.

The genes are TRBV5-1 and TRBJ2-2; no clear D. The CDR3 is made up of 12 amino acids. Trimming stripped 1 base from V and 9 bases from J, with 7 bases between. Per germline, CDR1 SGHRS and CDR2 YFSETQ. CDR3 sequence: CASSLTHRELFF. The DNA of the CDR3 is TGCGCCAGCAGCTTGACACACCGGGAGCTGTTTTTT.

The chain combines TRBV5-6 with TRBJ2-1, with 9 bases identical to TRBD1. With 3 bases clipped from V and 4 bases from J, the junction kept 5 bases outside the gene matches. Germline CDR1 is SGHDT and CDR2 is YYEEEE. This CDR3 contains 15 residues. The CDR3: CASSSMGQGYNEQFF. Here the CDR3 DNA reads TGTGCCAGCAGCTCAATGGGACAGGGTTACAATGAGCAGTTCTTC. Combining the CDR3 with reference TRBV5-6 and TRBJ2-1 gives the whole variable domain DAGVTQSPTHLIKTRGQQVTLRCSPKSGHDTVSWYQQALGQGPQFIFQYYEEEERQRGNFPDRFSGHQFPNYSSELNVNALLLGDSALYLCASSSMGQGYNEQFFGPGTRLTVL.